This is a list of T cell receptor beta chains from one sample in a study of shared clonotypes between healthy human individuals. The data were produced by immunoSEQ multiplex PCR, yet TCRdb's version contains in-frame clones alone and is incomplete. The repertoire holds more than 2,000,000 clones, with around 90% as singletons. Sequenced material: naive CD4+ T cells sorted from blood. The receptors here all came from a man between 18 and 35 years old in good health. Each CDR3 is given with its conserved first and last residue. For some rows the clone size is stated as once, few or many, or as a class when expanded; others skip it.

clone size: NA
V gene: TRBV6-1
J gene: TRBJ1-1
CDR3 length: 14
CDR3 protein: CASDLVGGNTEAFF

clone size: few
V gene: TRBV30
J gene: TRBJ1-1
CDR3 length: 13
CDR3 protein: CAWSRDSNTEAFF

clone size: NA
V gene: TRBV2
J gene: TRBJ2-2
CDR3 length: 13
CDR3 protein: CATHRERAGELFF

clone size: NA
V gene: TRBV9
J gene: TRBJ1-2
CDR3 length: 14
CDR3 protein: CASTPTGPNYGYTF

clone size: NA
V gene: TRBV29-1
J gene: TRBJ1-1
CDR3 length: 14
CDR3 protein: CSVVIEKDHTEAFF

clone size: NA
V gene: TRBV6-5
J gene: TRBJ1-2
CDR3 length: 14
CDR3 protein: CASSYRTGGEGYTF

clone size: NA
V gene: TRBV7-2
J gene: TRBJ2-7
CDR3 length: 15
CDR3 protein: CASSITGTENHEQYF

clone size: NA
V gene: TRBV30
J gene: TRBJ2-5
CDR3 length: 15
CDR3 protein: CAWSSLGRGGETQYF

clone size: NA
V gene: TRBV19
J gene: TRBJ2-5
CDR3 length: 15
CDR3 protein: CASSTQATGAETQYF

clone size: few
V gene: TRBV5-4
J gene: TRBJ1-5
CDR3 length: 13
CDR3 protein: CASSLGPNQPQHF

clone size: few
V gene: TRBV20-1
J gene: TRBJ2-5
CDR3 length: 11
CDR3 protein: CSASSQETQYF